This TCR beta chain derives from a study of identifying expanded T cells in peripheral blood. Germline V gene sequence: CDR1 MNHEY, CDR2 SMNVEV (reference sequence). The V end was cut by 5 bases, the J end by 1 base, with 8 bases between. The CDR3 is made up of 14 amino acids. Sequencing used immunoSEQ multiplex PCR; TCRdb keeps in-frame clones, though not all of them. Among 100,000 to 150,000 clones listed, around 88% were seen once. Study-wide points: Across healthy donors, higher total template counts meant significantly greater roughly 2-week count variance.

This clone was seen a few times. What it binds is unknown. Healthy donors had no documented immune events, such as infections, while sampled. This clonotype originated in a person between 18 and 69 years old in good health. The sample consisted of blood. The chain joins TRBV27 to TRBJ1-4; D gene uncertain. The CDR3 sequence is CASSRGRTNEKLFF. The CDR3 coding sequence is TGTGCCAGCAGTCGAGGAAGAACTAATGAAAAACTGTTTTTT.